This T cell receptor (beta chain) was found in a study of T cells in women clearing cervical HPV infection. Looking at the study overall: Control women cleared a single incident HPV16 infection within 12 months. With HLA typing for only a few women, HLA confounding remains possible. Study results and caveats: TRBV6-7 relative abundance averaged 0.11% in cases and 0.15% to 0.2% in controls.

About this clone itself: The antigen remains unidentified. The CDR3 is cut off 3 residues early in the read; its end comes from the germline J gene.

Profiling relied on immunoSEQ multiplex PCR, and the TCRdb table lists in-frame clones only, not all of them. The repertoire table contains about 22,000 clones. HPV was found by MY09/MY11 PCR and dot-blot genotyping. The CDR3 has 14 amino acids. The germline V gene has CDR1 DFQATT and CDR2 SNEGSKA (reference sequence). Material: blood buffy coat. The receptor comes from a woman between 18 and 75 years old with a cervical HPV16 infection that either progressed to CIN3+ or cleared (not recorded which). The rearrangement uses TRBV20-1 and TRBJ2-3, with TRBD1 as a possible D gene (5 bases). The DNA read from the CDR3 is TGCAGTGCTTTCAATAGTGGGGCCCAAGAGACG. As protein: CSAFNSGAQET. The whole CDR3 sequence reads CSAFNSGAQETQYF.